The 25 T cell receptor beta chains in this list originate from one sample, sequenced in a study of T cell responses to AZD1222 COVID-19 vaccine. Measured with immunoSEQ multiplex PCR; TCRdb has only the in-frame clones, and not every one. The sample lists 150,000 to 200,000 clones, around 93% occurring once. Sequencing used peripheral blood, obtained on day 0 of AZD1222 vaccination. The receptors shown here come from an adult in good health.

CDR3 protein: CASSLGRTGNGYTF. CDR3 coding DNA: TGTGCCAGCAGCTTAGGGAGGACAGGGAATGGCTACACCTTC. The chain employs TRBV7-9 and TRBJ1-2, with 8 bases lining up with TRBD1. This CDR3 spans 14 amino acids. Germline assignment: CDR1 SEHNR and CDR2 FQNEAQ (reference sequence). J gave up 6 bases and V 1 base, and 4 bases lay outside the gene matches.

This clone showed up just once. The chain recombines TRBV9 with TRBJ2-2; the D is unclear. Germline V CDR1 and CDR2: SGDLS, YYNGEE. V was clipped by 4 bases and J by 7 bases, with 8 bases between them. The length of the CDR3 is 12 residues. The CDR3 loop is CASSFQYGELFF. CDR3 in DNA: TGTGCCAGCAGCTTTCAGTACGGGGAGCTGTTTTTT.

This chain uses TRBV28 with TRBJ1-2; the match to TRBD1 covers 7 bases. Germline V gives CDR1 MDHEN, CDR2 SYDVKM. The V gene end was trimmed by 4 bases and the J gene end by 11 bases; junction bases not matched to a gene: 7. The length of the CDR3 is 12 residues. In DNA form, the CDR3 reads TGTGCCAGCAGTTCCCATTGGACAGGATACACCTTC. This translates into CASSSHWTGYTF.

This chain links TRBV5-4 with TRBJ2-1; no definite D call. This CDR3 has 16 residues. Germline loops: CDR1 SGHNT, CDR2 YYREEE (reference sequence). Trimming shortened V by 0 bases and J by 8 bases, and 18 bases separated the two germline ends. The CDR3 protein is CASSLAKALGDDEQFF. For the CDR3, the DNA is TGTGCCAGCAGCTTGGCCAAGGCCCTCGGCGACGATGAGCAGTTCTTC.

A single count supports this clone. The V and J genes are TRBV9 and TRBJ2-1; TRBD2 matches 8 bases. Trimming removed 4 bases from V and 4 bases from J; junction bases left unmatched: 10. The CDR3 is 16 residues long. Germline lookup yields CDR1 SGDLS and CDR2 YYNGEE. The CDR3 sequence: CASSPPSGGGYNEQFF. The CDR3, as DNA: TGTGCCAGCAGCCCACCGAGCGGGGGTGGTTACAATGAGCAGTTCTTC. The full variable domain, rest sourced from reference TRBV9 and TRBJ2-1, is DSGVTQTPKHLITATGQRVTLRCSPRSGDLSVYWYQQSLDQGLQFLIQYYNGEERAKGNILERFSAQQFPDLHSELNLSSLELGDSALYFCASSPPSGGGYNEQFFGPGTRLTVL.

The chain carries TRBV20-1 and TRBJ1-5, with D unresolved. The length of the CDR3 is 15 residues. The germline V gene encodes CDR1 DFQATT and CDR2 SNEGSKA (reference sequence). V was cut by 3 bases and J by 0 bases, with 12 bases left in between. The CDR3 loop reads CSASISTDSNQPQHF. In nucleotides, the CDR3 is TGCAGTGCTAGTATCTCTACGGATAGCAATCAGCCCCAGCATTTT.

The rearrangement joins TRBV6-6 to TRBJ1-2, with 10 bases that match TRBD1. V gave up 11 bases and J gave up 8 bases; unmatched junction bases: 5. CDR1 and CDR2 from the germline V gene are MNHNY and SVGAGI (reference sequence). The CDR3 is 11 residues long. This chain's CDR3 is CAGGTGDGYTF. The CDR3 DNA is TGTGCCGGCGGGACAGGGGACGGCTACACCTTC.

V usage is TRBV2 and J usage is TRBJ2-7; 7 nucleotides align to TRBD1. CDR1 SNHLY and CDR2 FYNNEI come from the germline V gene. The trim removed 4 bases at V and 3 bases at J, leaving 9 bases unmatched. The CDR3 has 15 residues. DNA for the CDR3: TGTGCCAGCAGTGGGTGGGGACAGACCAACTACGAGCAGTACTTC. Translating gives CASSGWGQTNYEQYF.

V and J are TRBV6-2 or TRBV6-3 and TRBJ2-7; D is uncertain. CDR3 length: 12 residues. Looked up from germline, CDR1 is MNHEY and CDR2 is SVGEGT. V gave up 4 bases and J gave up 6 bases, with 10 bases separating them. The DNA for the CDR3 is TGTGCCAGCAGTTTCTCCAGCGTCGAGCAGTACTTC. This translates into CASSFSSVEQYF.

This clone was counted only a few times. The chain joins TRBV20-1 to TRBJ1-1; possibly TRBD1 for D (6 bases). Looked up from germline, CDR1 is DFQATT and CDR2 is SNEGSKA (reference sequence). V gave up 3 bases and J gave up 4 bases, with 12 bases separating them. This CDR3 spans 13 amino acids. Written as DNA, the CDR3 is TGCAGTGCTAGTCCCTGGACAGTCACTGAAGCTTTCTTT. Translation: CSASPWTVTEAFF.

The J gene is TRBJ2-7, the V gene TRBV6-1; 11 bases are a match to TRBD1. Losses at the gene ends were 2 bases for V and 7 bases for J; bases not matched to a gene: 4. Germline V gene lookup returns CDR1 MNHNS and CDR2 SASEGT. This CDR3 is 14 amino acids long. The CDR3 loop reads CASSERDRGREQYF. The CDR3 DNA follows: TGTGCCAGCAGTGAACGGGACAGGGGGAGAGAGCAGTACTTC.

This chain connects TRBV11-2 to TRBJ2-7; TRBD2 agrees at 8 bases. The CDR3 has 13 residues. Germline-derived CDR1 and CDR2 are SGHAT and FQNNGV. Trimming took 5 bases from V and 4 from J; bases not matched to a gene: 4. CDR3 nucleotides: TGTGCCAGCAGCCAAGGACTAGCTTACGAGCAGTACTTC. Translated: CASSQGLAYEQYF.

The genes are TRBV3-1 (or the pseudogene TRBV3-2) and TRBJ1-5, with 8 bases lining up with TRBD1. V lost 4 bases to trimming and J lost 5 bases; unmatched junction nucleotides: 4. Looked up from germline, CDR1 is LGHDT and CDR2 is YNNKEL (reference sequence). CDR3 size: 14 residues. DNA of the CDR3: TGTGCCAGCAGCCCCAACAGGGGGGATCAGCCCCAGCATTTT. Protein: CASSPNRGDQPQHF.

The rearrangement uses TRBV27 and TRBJ2-7; D is possibly TRBD1 (5 bases). Germline V CDR1 and CDR2: MNHEY, SMNVEV (reference sequence). The V and J ends lost 4 bases and 6 bases respectively, with 16 bases between them. The CDR3 runs 14 residues. The CDR3 region is CASSSYQTGSEQYF. The DNA for the CDR3 is TGTGCCAGCAGTTCGTATCAAACAGGATCCGAGCAGTACTTC.

V is TRBV5-5 and J is TRBJ2-7, with 7 bases matching TRBD2. In germline, CDR1 is SGHKS, CDR2 YYEKEE (reference sequence). V was pared by 4 bases and J by 0 bases, with 7 bases of the junction left unmatched. The CDR3 length is 15 residues. For the CDR3, the DNA is TGTGCCAGCAGCCCCCGCAGCGGGAACTCCTACGAGCAGTACTTC. This encodes CASSPRSGNSYEQYF.

The chain links TRBV10-3 to TRBJ2-3, with D possibly being TRBD1 (5 bases). V was shortened by 0 bases and J by 6 bases, with 19 bases between the two germline ends. Germline CDR1 and CDR2: ENHRY and SYGVKD. The CDR3 runs to 17 residues. The CDR3 protein is CAISESGQGLRGDTQYF. CDR3 in DNA: TGTGCCATCAGTGAGTCAGGCCAGGGATTAAGGGGCGATACGCAGTATTTT.

V gene TRBV4-1 combines with J gene TRBJ2-2; D is possibly TRBD1 (5 bases). The CDR3 consists of 16 residues. Trimming left V 0 bases short and J 5 bases short, with 13 bases between. Germline CDR1 and CDR2: MGHRA and YSYEKL. CDR3 loop: CASSQDRGDQTGELFF. For the CDR3, the DNA is TGCGCCAGCAGCCAAGATAGGGGCGATCAAACCGGGGAGCTGTTTTTT.

V gene TRBV7-3 combines with J gene TRBJ2-2; D is unresolved. The V gene lost 0 bases and the J gene lost 6 bases, with 5 bases spanning the gap. The CDR3 runs to 13 residues. CDR1 is SGHTA, CDR2 FQGTGA, per germline. CDR3 amino acids: CASSLTVSGELFF. As DNA, the CDR3 is TGTGCCAGCAGCTTAACAGTTTCCGGGGAGCTGTTTTTT.

In this sample, this clone turned up a few times. CDR3 amino acids: CASSESPAGGAFF. The CDR3 nucleotides are TGTGCCAGCAGTGAATCCCCCGCGGGGGGAGCTTTCTTT. This chain uses TRBV2 with TRBJ1-1; maybe TRBD1 (5 bases). The length of the CDR3 is 13 residues. With 2 bases removed from V and 10 bases from J, the gap between germline ends came to 14 bases. Germline V gives CDR1 SNHLY, CDR2 FYNNEI.

The CDR3 nucleotides read TGTGCCAGCAGCTTGGATCCGGGACAGGGAAACGAGCAGTACTTC. This gives the protein CASSLDPGQGNEQYF. V usage is TRBV5-4 and J usage is TRBJ2-7, with 9 bases aligning to TRBD1. CDR1 SGHNT and CDR2 YYREEE come from the germline V gene (reference sequence). V lost 0 bases and J lost 5; bases outside the gene matches: 6. There are 15 residues in the CDR3.

This clone has a single count. The chain employs TRBV6-5 and TRBJ1-1, with D maybe TRBD1 (5 bases). The germline V gene has CDR1 MNHEY and CDR2 SVGAGI. V lost 6 bases and J 4 bases, leaving 12 bases between the germline ends. This CDR3 is 13 amino acids long. CDR3 nucleotide sequence: TGTGCCAGCAGAGGACACCAGGCCACTGAAGCTTTCTTT. Translated: CASRGHQATEAFF.

This clone has only one observation. This chain uses TRBV20-1 with TRBJ1-4; D might be TRBD1 (5 bases). Germline V lookup: CDR1 DFQATT, CDR2 SNEGSKA (reference sequence). The ends were cut back, 3 bases at V and 4 bases at J, with 12 bases in the middle. This CDR3 is built from 14 residues. The CDR3 nucleotides are TGCAGTGCTAGTAGGGACGCGCGTAATGAAAAACTGTTTTTT. This translates into CSASRDARNEKLFF.

This chain links TRBV7-8 with TRBJ2-4; 9 bases fit TRBD2. Germline values: CDR1 SGHVS, CDR2 FQNEAQ. With V trimmed by 5 bases and J by 3 bases, 5 bases remained unmatched. The CDR3 contains 15 residues. The CDR3: CASSVEAGGKNIQYF. Written as DNA, the CDR3 is TGTGCCAGCAGCGTTGAAGCGGGGGGCAAAAACATTCAGTACTTC.

V and J are TRBV28 and TRBJ2-5, with a possible D match to TRBD1 (6 bases). CDR3 length equals 14 residues. The germline V and J ends were trimmed by 2 bases and 4 bases, with 11 bases remaining between them. Germline CDR1 reads MDHEN; CDR2 reads SYDVKM. CDR3 sequence reads: CASSLLGQLETQYF. The CDR3, as DNA: TGTGCCAGCAGTTTACTCGGACAGCTAGAGACCCAGTACTTC.

The chain employs TRBV30 and TRBJ2-3; 7 bases are a match to TRBD2. This CDR3 region has 15 residues. The trim removed 1 base at V and 5 bases at J, leaving 9 bases unmatched. The germline CDR1 and CDR2 sequences are GTSNPN and SVGIG (reference sequence). CDR3 sequence: CAWSEAGVAGDTQYF. The CDR3 DNA reads as TGTGCCTGGAGTGAGGCGGGAGTAGCTGGAGATACGCAGTATTTT. Using reference TRBV30 and TRBJ2-3 for the parts outside the CDR3, the full variable domain is SQTIHQWPATLVQPVGSPLSLECTVEGTSNPNLYWYRQAAGRGLQLLFYSVGIGQISSEVPQNLSASRPQDRQFILSSKKLLLSDSGFYLCAWSEAGVAGDTQYFGPGTRLTVL.